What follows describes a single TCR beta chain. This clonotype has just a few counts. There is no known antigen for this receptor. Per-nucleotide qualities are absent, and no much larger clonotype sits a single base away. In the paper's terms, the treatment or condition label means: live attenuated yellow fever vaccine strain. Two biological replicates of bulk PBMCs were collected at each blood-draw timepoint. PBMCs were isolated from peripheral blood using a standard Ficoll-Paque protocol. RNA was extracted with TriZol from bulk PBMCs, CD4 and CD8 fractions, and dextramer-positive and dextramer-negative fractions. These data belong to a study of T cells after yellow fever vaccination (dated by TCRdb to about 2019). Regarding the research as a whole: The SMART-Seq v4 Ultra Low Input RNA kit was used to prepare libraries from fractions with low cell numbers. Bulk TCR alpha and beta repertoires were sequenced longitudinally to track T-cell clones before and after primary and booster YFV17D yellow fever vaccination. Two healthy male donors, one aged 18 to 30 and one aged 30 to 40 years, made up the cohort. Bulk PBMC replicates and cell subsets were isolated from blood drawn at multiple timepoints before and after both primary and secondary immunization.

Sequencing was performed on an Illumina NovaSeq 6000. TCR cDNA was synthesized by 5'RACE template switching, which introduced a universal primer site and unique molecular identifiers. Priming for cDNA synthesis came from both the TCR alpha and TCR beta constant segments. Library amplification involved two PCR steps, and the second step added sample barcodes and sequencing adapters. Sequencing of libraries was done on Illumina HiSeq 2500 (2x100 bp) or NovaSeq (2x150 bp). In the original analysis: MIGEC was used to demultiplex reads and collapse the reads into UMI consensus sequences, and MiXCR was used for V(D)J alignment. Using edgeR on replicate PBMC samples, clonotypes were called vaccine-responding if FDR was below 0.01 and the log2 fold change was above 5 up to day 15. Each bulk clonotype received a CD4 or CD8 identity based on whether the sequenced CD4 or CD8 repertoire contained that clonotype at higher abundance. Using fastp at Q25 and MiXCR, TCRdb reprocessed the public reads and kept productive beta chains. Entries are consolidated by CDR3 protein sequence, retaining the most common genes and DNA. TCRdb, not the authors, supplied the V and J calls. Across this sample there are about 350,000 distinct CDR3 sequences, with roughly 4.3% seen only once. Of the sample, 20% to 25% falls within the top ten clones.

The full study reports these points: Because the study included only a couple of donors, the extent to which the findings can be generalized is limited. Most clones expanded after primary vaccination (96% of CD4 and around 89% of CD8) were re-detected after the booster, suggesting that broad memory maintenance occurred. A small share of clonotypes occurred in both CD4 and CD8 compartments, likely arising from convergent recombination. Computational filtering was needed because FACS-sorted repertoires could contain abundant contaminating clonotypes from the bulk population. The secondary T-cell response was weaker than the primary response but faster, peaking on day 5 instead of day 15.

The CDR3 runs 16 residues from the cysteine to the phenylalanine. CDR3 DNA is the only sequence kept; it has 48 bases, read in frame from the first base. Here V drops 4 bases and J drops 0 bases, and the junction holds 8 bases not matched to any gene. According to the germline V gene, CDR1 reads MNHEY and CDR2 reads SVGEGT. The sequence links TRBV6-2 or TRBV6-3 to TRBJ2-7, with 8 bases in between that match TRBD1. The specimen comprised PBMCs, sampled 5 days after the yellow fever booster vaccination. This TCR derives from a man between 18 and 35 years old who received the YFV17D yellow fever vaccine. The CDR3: CASSLGRDRHSYEQYF. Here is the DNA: TGTGCCAGCAGTTTGGGCAGGGACAGGCACTCCTACGAGCAGTACTTC.